Shown below are 24 T cell receptor beta chains from a single sample sequenced in a study of cytomegalovirus exposure and HLA in healthy donors. PCR amplification relied on 60 Vbeta primers (plus 13 Jbeta primers). The table came from immunoSEQ multiplex PCR; TCRdb's copy has only in-frame clones and leaves some out. The repertoire includes 60,000 to 70,000 clones, approximately 80% of them detected once, and 2.5% to 3.5% sits in the top ten. Sample: PBMCs. The origin of the receptors is a woman in her 30s in good health and CMV-seronegative.

The V call is TRBV9, the J call TRBJ2-5; 12 bases map to TRBD2. CDR3 length: 17 residues. Losses at the gene ends were 3 bases for V and 0 bases for J; bases not matched to a gene: 6. Per germline, CDR1 SGDLS and CDR2 YYNGEE. CDR3 in amino acids: CASSDPTSGGYQETQYF. DNA for the CDR3: TGTGCCAGCAGCGACCCTACTAGCGGGGGGTACCAAGAGACCCAGTACTTC.

CDR3 DNA sequence: TGCGCCAGCAGCCGCACGGGACACGAGATCTATGGCTACACCTTC. This gives the protein CASSRTGHEIYGYTF. The rearrangement uses TRBV4-3 and TRBJ1-2, with D perhaps TRBD1 (6 bases). Germline values: CDR1 LGHNA, CDR2 YSLEER. This CDR3 is built from 15 residues. The V gene lost 4 bases and the J gene lost 4 bases, with 16 bases spanning the gap.

The J gene is TRBJ2-5, the V gene TRBV19; D is uncertain. This CDR3 is built from 13 residues. V lost 3 bases, J lost 5 bases, and 10 bases lay in between. Germline V gives CDR1 LNHDA, CDR2 SQIVND (reference sequence). The CDR3 DNA sequence: TGTGCCAGTAGTATGGGCCGAATGGAGACCCAGTACTTC. Translated: CASSMGRMETQYF.

This chain uses TRBV25-1 with TRBJ2-5; 11 nucleotides agree with TRBD2. Germline CDR1 reads MGHDK; CDR2 reads SYGVNS. The CDR3 has 15 residues. The V and J ends lost 3 bases and 3 bases, in that order; junction bases with no gene match: 3. The CDR3 DNA reads as TGTGCCAGCAGTGACCAACTAGCGGGGGAAGAGACCCAGTACTTC. It codes for CASSDQLAGEETQYF.

The J gene is TRBJ1-4, the V gene TRBV5-5; 7 positions agree with TRBD1. The length of the CDR3 is 18 residues. Unmatched junction bases numbered 13, after V lost 4 bases and J lost 1 base. Germline loops: CDR1 SGHKS, CDR2 YYEKEE (reference sequence). This CDR3 reads CASSVDREQGGTNEKLFF. The CDR3 region has the DNA TGTGCCAGCAGCGTCGACAGGGAGCAGGGGGGAACTAATGAAAAACTGTTTTTT.

The J gene is TRBJ2-7, the V gene TRBV6-5, with D maybe TRBD1 (6 bases). There are 13 residues in the CDR3. In germline, CDR1 is MNHEY, CDR2 SVGAGI. Trimming left V 4 bases short and J 1 base short, with 8 bases between. CDR3 sequence: CASSFTGSYEQYF. CDR3 coding DNA: TGTGCCAGCAGTTTTACAGGGTCCTACGAGCAGTACTTC.

V usage is TRBV7-2 and J usage is TRBJ1-4, with 9 positions matching TRBD1. With V trimmed by 5 bases and J by 0 bases, 4 bases remained unmatched. The CDR3 consists of 16 residues. The germline V gene has CDR1 SGHTA and CDR2 FQGNSA. CDR3 sequence reads: CASSRDRAATNEKLFF. The CDR3 DNA reads TGTGCCAGCAGCCGGGACAGGGCGGCAACTAATGAAAAACTGTTTTTT.

V is TRBV19 and J is TRBJ1-1; tentatively, D is TRBD1 (6 bases). The V gene's germline CDR1 is LNHDA and CDR2 SQIVND (reference sequence). Trimming stripped 0 bases from V and 6 bases from J, with 8 bases between. CDR3 length equals 13 residues. In DNA, the CDR3 is TGTGCCAGTAGTATAGAGTGGACAGCTGAAGCTTTCTTT. Its translation is CASSIEWTAEAFF.

For the CDR3, the DNA is TGTGCCAGCAGTTCCCCGGGACAGGGGGACTATGGCTACACCTTC. The encoded protein is CASSSPGQGDYGYTF. The V and J genes are TRBV6-6 and TRBJ1-2; 11 bases match TRBD1. Germline lookup yields CDR1 MNHNY and CDR2 SVGAGI (reference sequence). The CDR3 contains 15 residues. V shed 4 bases, J shed 3 bases, and the junction held 4 bases outside the gene matches.

The rearrangement joins TRBV6-5 to TRBJ1-2; D not resolved. Germline V gene sequence: CDR1 MNHEY, CDR2 SVGAGI. This CDR3 has 14 residues. Trimming pared 0 bases from V and 4 bases from J, leaving 9 bases between. The CDR3 DNA follows: TGTGCCAGCAGTTACTCTGGAGGGAGCTATGGCTACACCTTC. Its translation is CASSYSGGSYGYTF.

V is TRBV30 and J is TRBJ2-5; 8 nucleotides align to TRBD2. The CDR3 runs 15 residues. Germline values: CDR1 GTSNPN, CDR2 SVGIG (reference sequence). The ends lost 2 bases at V and 5 bases at J; junction bases unmatched: 10. This CDR3 reads CAWSRPGTRRETQYF. CDR3 DNA sequence: TGTGCCTGGAGTCGCCCCGGGACTAGGCGCGAGACCCAGTACTTC.

The chain joins TRBV11-3 to TRBJ1-4, with TRBD1 matching over 8 bases. CDR1 is SGHNT and CDR2 is YENEEA in the germline V gene. The CDR3 extends over 18 amino acids. V trimming: 5 bases; J trimming: 8 bases; junction bases outside the gene matches: 19. CDR3 amino acids: CASSTRGGSAQGGEKLFF. The CDR3 nucleotides read TGTGCCAGCAGCACAAGGGGGGGGTCGGCACAGGGGGGCGAAAAACTGTTTTTT.

The J gene is TRBJ2-3, the V gene TRBV6-5; 9 bases map to TRBD2. There are 16 residues in the CDR3. V was clipped by 2 bases and J by 0 bases; unmatched bases: 3. Per the germline V gene, CDR1 is MNHEY and CDR2 is SVGAGI. CDR3 nucleotide sequence: TGTGCCAGCAGTTACCTAGCGGGGATGAGCACAGATACGCAGTATTTT. Amino acids: CASSYLAGMSTDTQYF.

V is TRBV27 and J is TRBJ2-7; 8 positions match TRBD1. Trimming removed 2 bases from V and 5 bases from J; junction bases left unmatched: 5. Germline V gene data show CDR1 as MNHEY and CDR2 as SMNVEV (reference sequence). The CDR3 length is 14 residues. The DNA of the CDR3 is TGTGCCAGCAGTTTAGGGTCAGGGGGCCACGAGCAGTACTTC. Translated, it gives CASSLGSGGHEQYF.

The chain recombines TRBV28 with TRBJ1-1, with a tentative D call TRBD1 (6 bases). Per germline, CDR1 MDHEN and CDR2 SYDVKM. The ends were cut back, 5 bases at V and 0 bases at J, with 10 bases in the middle. The CDR3 length is 14 residues. The CDR3 coding sequence is TGTGCCAGCAGTCGACAGGTCATGAACACTGAAGCTTTCTTT. This gives the protein CASSRQVMNTEAFF.

This clone occurred a few times. The chain employs TRBV27 and TRBJ1-6, with 8 bases that match TRBD1. Germline V gives CDR1 MNHEY, CDR2 SMNVEV (reference sequence). This CDR3 is built from 15 residues. With V trimmed by 6 bases and J by 7 bases, 8 bases remained unmatched. The CDR3 nucleotides read TGTGCCAGCAGAACCCCGGGACAGGCGAATTCACCCCTCCACTTT. Encoded protein: CASRTPGQANSPLHF.

This clone has just a few counts. The chain recombines TRBV5-1 with TRBJ2-3, with 12 bases fitting TRBD1. The CDR3 has 15 residues. The V and J ends lost 2 bases and 7 bases, in that order; junction bases with no gene match: 5. Germline CDR1 and CDR2: SGHRS and YFSETQ. The CDR3 protein is CASSLPGQGANTQYF. For the CDR3, the DNA is TGCGCCAGCAGCTTACCGGGACAGGGGGCAAATACGCAGTATTTT.

V and J are TRBV10-3 and TRBJ2-1; TRBD2 aligns across 13 bases. This CDR3 is 13 amino acids long. Germline V lookup: CDR1 ENHRY, CDR2 SYGVKD. V trimming: 11 bases; J trimming: 9 bases; junction bases outside the gene matches: 7. CDR3 amino acids: CAYGLAGAGEQFF. In DNA form, the CDR3 reads TGTGCCTACGGACTAGCGGGGGCGGGTGAGCAGTTCTTC.

This clone was found a few times. The chain uses TRBV19 and TRBJ1-2; unclear D gene. Germline CDR1 reads LNHDA; CDR2 reads SQIVND (reference sequence). This CDR3 is built from 11 residues. V was clipped by 2 bases and J by 6 bases, with 4 bases between them. In DNA form, the CDR3 reads TGTGCCAGTAGTATACCCAATGGCTACACCTTC. This translates into CASSIPNGYTF.

J is TRBJ2-7 and V is TRBV7-2; maybe TRBD2 (7 bases). This CDR3 has 15 amino acids. Germline CDR1 reads SGHTA; CDR2 reads FQGNSA. V was shortened by 5 bases and J by 0 bases, with 14 bases between the two germline ends. CDR3 protein: CASSTGGGPSYEQYF. The CDR3 nucleotides read TGTGCCAGCAGCACGGGGGGCGGGCCCTCCTACGAGCAGTACTTC.

This clone has more than one count but fewer than ten. This chain's CDR3 is CASSPSQENTEAFF. Here the CDR3 DNA reads TGTGCCAGCTCACCATCTCAGGAGAACACTGAAGCTTTCTTT. The chain recombines TRBV18 with TRBJ1-1; D is unresolved. The CDR3 totals 14 residues. The germline CDR1 and CDR2 sequences are KGHSH and LQKENI. V shed 2 bases and J shed 1 base, with 8 bases lying between them.

This clone was observed a handful of times. The V call is TRBV6-1, the J call TRBJ1-2, with a weak D call TRBD1 (5 bases). The CDR3 spans 15 residues. From germline, CDR1 is MNHNS and CDR2 SASEGT. V shed 2 bases and J shed 4 bases, with 14 bases lying between them. The CDR3 region has the DNA TGTGCCAGCAGTGAATCGGCAGGGCCTGCCTATGGCTACACCTTC. It encodes CASSESAGPAYGYTF.

In this sample, this clone turned up once. This chain uses TRBV7-2 with TRBJ1-2, with D unclear. V was trimmed by 5 bases and J by 1 base, leaving 17 bases between them. Germline-derived CDR1 and CDR2 are SGHTA and FQGNSA. CDR3 size: 16 residues. CDR3 in DNA: TGTGCCAGCAGCCAAGACTCCCGCTCGGTTAACTATGGCTACACCTTC. This encodes CASSQDSRSVNYGYTF.

V is TRBV4-1 and J is TRBJ1-1; TRBD1 agrees at 8 bases. The CDR3 has 15 amino acids. Germline CDR1 MGHRA, CDR2 YSYEKL. After removal of 5 bases from V and 4 bases from J, the junction contained 9 bases not matched to a gene. CDR3 nucleotide sequence: TGCGCCAGCAGCATCCGGACAGGGTGGGGCACTGAAGCTTTCTTT. Translation gives CASSIRTGWGTEAFF.